A selection of T cell receptor beta chains follows, all from one sample in a study of PD-L1 blockade in urothelial cancer. The data were produced by immunoSEQ multiplex PCR, yet TCRdb's version contains in-frame clones alone and is incomplete. The sample shows tens of thousands of clones, over 70% of them seen only once. The sequencing used PBMCs, collected around atezolizumab (anti-PD-L1) treatment. Source of these receptors: a man aged 45 to 65 with urothelial cancer. The CDR3 runs from the conserved cysteine through the conserved F or W. The order of the fields is V gene, J gene, CDR3 protein.

TRBV27,TRBJ2-7,CASRHGTAQGFEQYF
TRBV5-5,TRBJ2-2,CASSLQGLHTGELFF
TRBV7-2,TRBJ2-7,CASSLGDRGYEQYF
TRBV4-3,TRBJ2-7,CASSLGWGLHFEEQYF
TRBV29-1,TRBJ2-5,CSVEGLAQETQYF
TRBV7-9,TRBJ1-2,CASSLAGGGYGYTF
TRBV10-3,TRBJ2-2,CAIRPRDRETTGELFF
TRBV29-1,TRBJ2-3,CSVTNRRGSVTDTQYF
TRBV7-7,TRBJ2-5,CASSSELAGGPETQYF
TRBV9,TRBJ2-2,CASRDRGTGELFF
TRBV13,TRBJ2-3,CASSLGTGGGNTQYF
TRBV5-1,TRBJ1-1,CASSSAGSVTEAFF
TRBV6-4,TRBJ2-3,CASSVQGAGTDTQYF
TRBV6-5,TRBJ2-1,CASSYAAGDYNEQFF
TRBV4-1,TRBJ2-1,CASSQGEGSVEQFF
TRBV4-2,TRBJ2-4,CASSQVGAWAPSVQNIQYF
TRBV5-1,TRBJ1-1,CASSWDRRNTEAFF
TRBV29-1,TRBJ2-6,CSVRDSGANVLTF
TRBV4-1,TRBJ1-2,CASSQPPDRGHYGYTF
TRBV28,TRBJ2-3,CASSIGQGIADTQYF